These T cell receptor beta chains were read from a single sample in a study of Ad26.COV2.S vaccination and SARS-CoV-2 variants. The repertoire was sequenced with immunoSEQ multiplex PCR; TCRdb's copy has only in-frame clones and lacks some. Here the sample spans approximately 480,000 clones, approximately 90% being singletons. The sequences come from peripheral blood, collected in a trial of Ad26.COV2.S vaccine versus placebo. The receptors stem from a person aged 18 to 65 who received the Ad26.COV2.S COVID-19 vaccine or a placebo. The conserved cysteine and the conserved F or W are not part of the CDR3 here.

TRBV30,AWSVVAGSPSYNEQF
TRBV3-1/TRBV3-2,ASSQEGRGLTEAF
TRBV7-2,ASSLAGFGNTIY
TRBV3-1/TRBV3-2,ASSQSGTGGLGYT
TRBV28,ASRETSGAYEQY
TRBV25-1,ASSGTGKGFGYT
TRBV4-3,ASSQEPGLAGLGEQF
TRBV7-2,ASSQRSGRSNQPQH
TRBV19,ASSARRLDPTLH
TRBV25-1,ASSPPTGQVTEAF
TRBV29-1,SALGASGSTDTQY
TRBV27,ASSGDRAAF
TRBV30,AWSKIQTNYGYT
TRBV28,ASRPPQGANTEAF